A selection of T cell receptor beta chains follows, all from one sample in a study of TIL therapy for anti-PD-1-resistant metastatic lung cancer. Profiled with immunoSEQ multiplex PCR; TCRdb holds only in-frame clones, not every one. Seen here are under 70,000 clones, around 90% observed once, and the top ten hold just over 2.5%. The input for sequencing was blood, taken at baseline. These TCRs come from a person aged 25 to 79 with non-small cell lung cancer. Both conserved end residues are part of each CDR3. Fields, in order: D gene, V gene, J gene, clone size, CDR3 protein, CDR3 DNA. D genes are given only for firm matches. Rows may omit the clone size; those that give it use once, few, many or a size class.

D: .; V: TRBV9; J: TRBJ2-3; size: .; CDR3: CASSVVPATDTQYF; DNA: TGTGCCAGCAGCGTAGTTCCAGCCACAGATACGCAGTATTTT
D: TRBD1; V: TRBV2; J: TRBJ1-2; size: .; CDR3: CASRVQGGSYGYTF; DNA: TGTGCCAGCAGAGTACAGGGGGGCAGCTATGGCTACACCTTC
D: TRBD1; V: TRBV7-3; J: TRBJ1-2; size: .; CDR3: CASSLTGGDYGYTF; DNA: TGTGCCAGCAGCTTAACAGGGGGCGACTATGGCTACACCTTC
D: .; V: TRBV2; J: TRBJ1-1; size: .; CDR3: CASRPRDTYKTEAFF; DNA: TGTGCCAGCAGACCAAGGGATACATACAAGACTGAAGCTTTCTTT
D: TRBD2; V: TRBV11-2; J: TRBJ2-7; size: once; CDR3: CASSLVIAGGLEQYF; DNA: TGTGCCAGCAGCTTAGTTATAGCGGGGGGGCTCGAGCAGTACTTC
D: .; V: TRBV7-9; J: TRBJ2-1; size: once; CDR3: CASSLVVSGSYNEQFF; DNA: TGTGCCAGCAGCTTAGTAGTTTCGGGTTCCTACAATGAGCAGTTCTTC
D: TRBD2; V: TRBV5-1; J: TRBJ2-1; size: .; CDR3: CASSPGGPTQNNEQFF; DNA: TGCGCCAGCAGCCCGGGGGGGCCTACACAAAACAATGAGCAGTTCTTC
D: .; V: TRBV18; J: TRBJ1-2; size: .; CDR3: CASSPLQDRGIYGYTF; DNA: TGTGCCAGCTCACCACTCCAGGACAGAGGTATATACGGCTACACCTTC
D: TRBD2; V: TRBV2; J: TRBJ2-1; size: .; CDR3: CASKEDGLGSYNEQFF; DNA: TGTGCCAGCAAAGAAGACGGACTAGGCTCCTACAATGAGCAGTTCTTC
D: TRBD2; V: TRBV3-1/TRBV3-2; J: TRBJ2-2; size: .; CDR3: CASRTSENTGELFF; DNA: TGTGCCAGCCGGACTAGCGAGAACACCGGGGAGCTGTTTTTT
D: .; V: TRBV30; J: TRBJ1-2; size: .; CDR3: CAWSEGTGPSYGYTF; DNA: TGTGCCTGGAGTGAAGGAACGGGACCCTCATATGGCTACACCTTC
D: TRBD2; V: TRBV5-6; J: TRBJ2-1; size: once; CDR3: CASSLAAGVVEFF; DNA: TGTGCCAGCAGCTTGGCAGCGGGGGTAGTAGAGTTCTTC
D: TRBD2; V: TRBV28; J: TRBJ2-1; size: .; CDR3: CASSIPSGRAYNEQFF; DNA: TGTGCCAGCAGTATCCCCAGCGGGAGGGCCTACAATGAGCAGTTCTTC
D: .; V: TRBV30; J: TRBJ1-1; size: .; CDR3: CAWRLQGNTEAFF; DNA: TGTGCCTGGAGACTACAGGGGAACACTGAAGCTTTCTTT
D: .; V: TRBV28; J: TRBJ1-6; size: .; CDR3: CASTLGGGIRNSPLHF; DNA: TGTGCCAGCACCCTGGGGGGGGGTATAAGGAATTCACCCCTCCACTTT
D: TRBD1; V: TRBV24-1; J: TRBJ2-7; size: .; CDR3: CATSDLDRGLYEQYF; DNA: TGTGCCACCAGTGATTTAGACAGGGGGCTGTACGAGCAGTACTTC
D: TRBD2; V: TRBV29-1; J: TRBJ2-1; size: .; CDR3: CSARLAGASYNEQFF; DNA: TGCAGCGCACGACTAGCGGGAGCTTCCTACAATGAGCAGTTCTTC
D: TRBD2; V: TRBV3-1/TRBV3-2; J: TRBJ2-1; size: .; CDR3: CASSHGGRLAGGREQFF; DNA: TGTGCCAGCAGCCACGGAGGCCGACTAGCGGGGGGGAGGGAGCAGTTCTTC
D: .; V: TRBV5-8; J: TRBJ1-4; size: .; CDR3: CASSSFGGLGEKLFF; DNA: TGTGCCAGCAGCTCCTTCGGGGGTTTAGGTGAAAAACTGTTTTTT
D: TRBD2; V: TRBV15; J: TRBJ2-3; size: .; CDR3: CATREGGRATDTQYF; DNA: TGTGCCACCAGGGAGGGCGGGAGGGCCACAGATACGCAGTATTTT
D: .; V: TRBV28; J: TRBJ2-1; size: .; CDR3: CASSPGDSPWNEQFF; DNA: TGTGCCAGCAGTCCTGGGGACTCCCCTTGGAATGAGCAGTTCTTC
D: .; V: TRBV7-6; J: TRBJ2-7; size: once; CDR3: CASSLGDGPYEQYF; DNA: TGTGCCAGCAGCTTAGGCGACGGACCCTACGAGCAGTACTTC
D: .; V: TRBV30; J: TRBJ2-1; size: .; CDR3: CAFHSGDSAGQFF; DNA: TGTGCCTTCCATAGCGGTGACTCGGCGGGGCAGTTCTTC
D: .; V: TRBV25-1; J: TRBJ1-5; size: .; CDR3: CASSEYFGEFTFF; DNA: TGTGCCAGCAGTGAATATTTTGGGGAATTTACCTTTTTT
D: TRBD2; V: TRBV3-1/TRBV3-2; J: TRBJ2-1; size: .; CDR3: CASSRKGLAGGPAFYNEQFF; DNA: TGTGCCAGCAGCCGGAAGGGACTAGCGGGAGGCCCTGCTTTCTACAATGAGCAGTTCTTC